This T cell receptor beta chain was documented in a study of blood T cell repertoires in COVID-19. This clone showed up just a few times. Clones were sequenced by immunoSEQ multiplex PCR, and TCRdb holds only the in-frame ones, with some missing. The table records some 49,000 clones, around four fifths of them present only once. The CDR3 has 12 residues. Trimming took off 0 bases at V and 4 bases at J, with 7 bases between the two ends. From germline, CDR1 is GTSNPN and CDR2 SVGIG (reference sequence). J is TRBJ2-7 and V is TRBV30, with D uncertain. The sequence was obtained from a woman aged 60-70 years with acute or convalescent COVID-19. The material sequenced was peripheral blood. DNA for the CDR3: TGTGCCTGGAGTGTACTTGGTTACGAGCAGTACTTC. Translated, it gives CAWSVLGYEQYF.